A single sample gave rise to the 4 T cell receptor beta chains below, sequenced in a study of cytomegalovirus exposure and HLA in healthy donors. PCR used 60 Vbeta primers and 13 Jbeta primers. Sequencing used immunoSEQ multiplex PCR; TCRdb keeps in-frame clones, though not all of them. Here the sample spans about 160,000 clones, 65% to 85% being singletons. Sequencing input: PBMCs. These receptor sequences come from a male donor in good health and CMV-seropositive.

The rearrangement joins TRBV5-1 to TRBJ1-1; the D gene is possibly TRBD1 (5 bases). Trimming stripped 0 bases from V and 0 bases from J, with 9 bases between. Per the germline V gene, CDR1 is SGHRS and CDR2 is YFSETQ. The CDR3 has 15 residues. CDR3 loop: CASSLGSGMNTEAFF. CDR3 nucleotides: TGCGCCAGCAGCTTGGGATCAGGGATGAACACTGAAGCTTTCTTT. Full variable domain (remainder filled in from reference TRBV5-1 and TRBJ1-1): KAGVTQTPRYLIKTRGQQVTLSCSPISGHRSVSWYQQTPGQGLQFLFEYFSETQRNKGNFPGRFSGRQFSNSRSEMNVSTLELGDSALYLCASSLGSGMNTEAFFGQGTRLTVV.

This clone was counted a few times. The V gene is TRBV6-1, the J gene TRBJ1-3; D possibly corresponds to TRBD1 (6 bases). Germline V gene lookup returns CDR1 MNHNS and CDR2 SASEGT. V was clipped by 3 bases and J by 8 bases, with 17 bases between them. The CDR3 loop spans 15 amino acids. The CDR3 here is CASSEGGGGAHTIYF. CDR3 in DNA: TGTGCCAGCAGTGAGGGGGGGGGCGGCGCCCACACCATATATTTT.

This chain links TRBV5-4 with TRBJ2-2, with D perhaps matching TRBD2 (6 bases). The CDR3 covers 16 residues. Looked up from germline, CDR1 is SGHNT and CDR2 is YYREEE (reference sequence). V dropped 0 bases and J dropped 1 base, with 10 bases sitting between them. The CDR3 DNA sequence: TGTGCCAGCAGCTTGGGGGGACTCCTGAACACCGGGGAGCTGTTTTTT. Translated: CASSLGGLLNTGELFF. Combining the CDR3 with reference TRBV5-4 and TRBJ2-2 gives the whole variable domain ETGVTQSPTHLIKTRGQQVTLRCSSQSGHNTVSWYQQALGQGPQFIFQYYREEENGRGNFPPRFSGLQFPNYSSELNVNALELDDSALYLCASSLGGLLNTGELFFGEGSRLTVL.

The J gene is TRBJ1-4, the V gene TRBV6-5, with 9 bases fitting TRBD1. The germline CDR1 and CDR2 sequences are MNHEY and SVGAGI. The length of the CDR3 is 13 residues. Unmatched junction bases numbered 5, after V lost 5 bases and J lost 10 bases. Here the CDR3 reads CASSPTGQGKLFF. DNA of the CDR3: TGTGCCAGCAGTCCAACGGGACAGGGAAAACTGTTTTTT.